Described below is a single TCR beta chain sequence and its context. Sequencing of TCR beta was performed on blood CD8+ T cells and on blood CD4+ T cells. The CDR3 is 16 amino acids. V lost 6 bases to trimming and J lost 0 bases, with 18 bases between them. Germline V gene sequence: CDR1 DFQATT, CDR2 SNEGSKA (reference sequence). Reverse transcription of about 0.45 to 1 ug RNA was performed with random hexamers. It was immunoSEQ multiplex PCR that amplified TCR beta CDR3 across 54 Vbeta and 13 Jbeta. TCRdb re-derived calls from the immunoSEQ multiplex PCR reads in MiXCR, one entry per CDR3 protein. The sample records about 280,000 distinct CDR3 sequences, 70% to 90% being singletons. The source of the sample is a study of CD8 T cells in Susac syndrome.

The TCR comes from a human donor with multiple sclerosis. The chain links TRBV20-1 to TRBJ2-1; D remains ambiguous. Sample: CD8+ T cells from PBMCs. CDR3 sequence reads: CSALPRRQSSYNEQFF. The CDR3 DNA follows: TGCAGTGCCCTTCCCCGACGGCAGAGCTCCTACAATGAGCAGTTCTTC.